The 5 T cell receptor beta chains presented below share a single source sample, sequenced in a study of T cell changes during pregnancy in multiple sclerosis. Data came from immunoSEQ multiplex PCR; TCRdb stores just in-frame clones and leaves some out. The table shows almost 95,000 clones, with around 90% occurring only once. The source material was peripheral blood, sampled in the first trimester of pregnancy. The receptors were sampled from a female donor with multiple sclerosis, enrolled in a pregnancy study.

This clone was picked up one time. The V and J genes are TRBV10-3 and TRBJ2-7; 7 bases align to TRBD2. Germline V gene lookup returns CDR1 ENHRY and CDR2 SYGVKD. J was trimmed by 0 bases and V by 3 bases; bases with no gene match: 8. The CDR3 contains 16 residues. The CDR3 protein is CAISDPRGTNSYEQYF. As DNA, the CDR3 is TGTGCCATCAGTGACCCCCGGGGGACTAACTCCTACGAGCAGTACTTC.

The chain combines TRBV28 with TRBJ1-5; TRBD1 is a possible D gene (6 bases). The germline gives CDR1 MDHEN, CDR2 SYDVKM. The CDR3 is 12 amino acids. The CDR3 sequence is CGCNRGNQPQHF. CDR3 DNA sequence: TGTGGATGCAACAGGGGCAATCAGCCCCAGCATTTT.

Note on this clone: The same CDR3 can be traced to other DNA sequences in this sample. The CDR3 sequence is CASSPLAGGSYEQYF. CDR3 nucleotides: TGTGCCAGCTCACCGTTAGCGGGAGGTTCCTACGAGCAGTACTTC. V usage is TRBV18 and J usage is TRBJ2-7, with 10 bases fitting TRBD2. Germline V CDR1 and CDR2: KGHSH, LQKENI. The junction had 3 bases not matched to a gene; V was cut back by 3 bases and J by 1 base. This CDR3 has 15 residues.

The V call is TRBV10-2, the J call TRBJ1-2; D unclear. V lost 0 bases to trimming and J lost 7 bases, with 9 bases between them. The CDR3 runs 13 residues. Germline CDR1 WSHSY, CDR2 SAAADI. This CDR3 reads CASSESDYIGYTF. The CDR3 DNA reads TGCGCCAGCAGTGAGTCGGACTACATTGGCTACACCTTC.

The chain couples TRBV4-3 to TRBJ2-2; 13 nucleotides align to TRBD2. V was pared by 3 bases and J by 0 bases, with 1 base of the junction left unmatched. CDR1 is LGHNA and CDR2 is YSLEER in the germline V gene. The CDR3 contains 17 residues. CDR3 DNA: TGCGCCAGCAGCCAGGGACTAGCGGGGACGAACACCGGGGAGCTGTTTTTT. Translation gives CASSQGLAGTNTGELFF.